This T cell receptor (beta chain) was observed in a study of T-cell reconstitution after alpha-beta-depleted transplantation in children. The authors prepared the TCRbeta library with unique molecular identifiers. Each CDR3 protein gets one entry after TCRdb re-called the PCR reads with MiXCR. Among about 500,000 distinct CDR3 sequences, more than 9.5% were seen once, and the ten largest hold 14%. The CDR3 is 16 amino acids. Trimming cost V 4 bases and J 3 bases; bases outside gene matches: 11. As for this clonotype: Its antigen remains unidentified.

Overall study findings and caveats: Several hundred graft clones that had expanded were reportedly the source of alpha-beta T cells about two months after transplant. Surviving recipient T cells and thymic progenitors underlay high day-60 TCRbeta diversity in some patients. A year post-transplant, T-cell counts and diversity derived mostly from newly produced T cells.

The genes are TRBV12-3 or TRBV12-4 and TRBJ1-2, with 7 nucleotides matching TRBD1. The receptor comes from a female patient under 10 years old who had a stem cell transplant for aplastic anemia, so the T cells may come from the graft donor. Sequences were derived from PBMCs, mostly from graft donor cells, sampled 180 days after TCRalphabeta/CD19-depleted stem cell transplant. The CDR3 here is CASSSNLAGTDYGYTF. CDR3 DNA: TGTGCCAGCAGTTCGAACCTAGCCGGGACAGACTATGGCTACACCTTC.